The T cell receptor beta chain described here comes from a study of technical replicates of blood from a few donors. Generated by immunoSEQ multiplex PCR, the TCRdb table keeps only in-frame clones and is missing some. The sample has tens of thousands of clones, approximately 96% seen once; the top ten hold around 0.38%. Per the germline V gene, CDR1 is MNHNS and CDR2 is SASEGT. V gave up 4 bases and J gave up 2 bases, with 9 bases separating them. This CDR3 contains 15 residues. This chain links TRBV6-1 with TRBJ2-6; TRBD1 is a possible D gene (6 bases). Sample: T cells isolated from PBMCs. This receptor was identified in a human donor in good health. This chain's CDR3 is CASSVQGTGANVLTF. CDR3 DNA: TGTGCCAGCAGTGTACAGGGCACTGGGGCCAACGTCCTGACTTTC.